The 20 T cell receptor beta chains listed next were all sequenced from one sample in a study of response to subunit inactivated influenza vaccine. TCRdb re-analysed the RT-PCR reads in MiXCR, keeping a single row per CDR3 protein. The table lists hundreds of thousands of distinct CDR3 sequences, around a sixth of them singletons, with about 11% in the top ten. The sample here was PBMCs from blood, taken 5 days after vaccination. The receptors come from a man aged 50 to 59 who received an inactivated influenza vaccine.

By frequency in the sample, this clonotype is medium-sized (0.01 to 0.1%). The rearrangement uses TRBV29-1 and TRBJ2-7, with D unclear. This CDR3 comprises 15 residues. The germline V gene encodes CDR1 SQVTM and CDR2 ANQGSEA. V was cut by 2 bases and J by 1 base, with 15 bases left in between. The DNA for the CDR3 is TGCAGCGTTGAAAGGGTAAGGGATAAGTCCTACGAGCAGTACTTC. Its translation is CSVERVRDKSYEQYF.

This clonotype came up a few times. The J gene is TRBJ2-1, the V gene TRBV20-1; 10 nucleotides agree with TRBD2. Germline CDR1 DFQATT, CDR2 SNEGSKA (reference sequence). The CDR3 loop spans 15 amino acids. The trim removed 6 bases at V and 1 base at J, leaving 6 bases unmatched. CDR3 amino acids: CSASTLAGSYNEQFF. CDR3 nucleotide sequence: TGCAGTGCCTCCACACTAGCGGGGTCCTACAATGAGCAGTTCTTC.

This clonotype was seen only a few times. The CDR3 coding sequence is TGTGCCAGCAGCAATCTATCCCAGGGAGAGCAGTACTTC. Residues: CASSNLSQGEQYF. V is TRBV21-1 and J is TRBJ2-7; whether TRBD2, the table's D call, matches the DNA was not checked. TRBV21-1 is termed a pseudogene. The length of the CDR3 is 13 residues.

This clonotype has at least ten counts. The chain recombines TRBV12-3 or TRBV12-4 with TRBJ2-7; 9 positions match TRBD2. The length of the CDR3 is 17 residues. V dropped 6 bases and J dropped 0; count of bases not matched to a gene: 12. CDR3 protein: CASSLVSGGLSSYEQYF. CDR3 sequence (DNA): TGTGCCAGCAGCCTGGTGAGCGGGGGGTTGAGCTCCTACGAGCAGTACTTC.

The rearrangement uses TRBV5-6 and TRBJ2-5; a possible D gene is TRBD2 (6 bases). This CDR3 has 15 residues. V was clipped by 4 bases and J by 2 bases, with 15 bases between them. Germline CDR1 and CDR2: SGHDT and YYEEEE. CDR3 region: CASSTYRDFQETQYF. CDR3 nucleotide sequence: TGTGCCAGCAGCACCTACCGGGACTTTCAAGAGACCCAGTACTTC.

The table lists this clonotype with a few counts. This rearrangement joins TRBV7-8 to TRBJ2-1; D may be TRBD1 or TRBD2 (7 bases each). The ends were cut back, 8 bases at V and 6 bases at J, with 17 bases in the middle. The V gene's germline CDR1 is SGHVS and CDR2 FQNEAQ. This CDR3 comprises 14 residues. CDR3 in amino acids: CASAGRGPLNEQFF. The CDR3 DNA reads TGTGCCAGCGCAGGGAGGGGGCCTCTCAATGAGCAGTTCTTC.

On this clonotype: A single base separates this from a much larger clone, so it may be a read error. The V call is TRBV20-1, the J call TRBJ2-1, with 8 bases fitting TRBD2. The CDR3 length is 15 residues. Per germline, CDR1 DFQATT and CDR2 SNEGSKA (reference sequence). The CDR3 sequence: CCARANSGAYNEQFF. The CDR3 nucleotides read TGCTGTGCTAGAGCCAATAGCGGGGCCTACAATGAGCAGTTCTTC.

This chain joins TRBV6-1 and TRBJ2-3; D possibly corresponds to TRBD1 (5 bases). The CDR3 loop spans 14 amino acids. Germline V gene lookup returns CDR1 MNHNS and CDR2 SASEGT. The germline V and J ends were trimmed by 6 bases and 5 bases, with 15 bases remaining between them. The CDR3 nucleotides are TGTGCCAGCAGCAACGGACACCGCGGAGATACGCAGTATTTT. This gives the protein CASSNGHRGDTQYF.

The rearrangement links TRBV12-3 or TRBV12-4 to TRBJ1-2; D uncertain. The CDR3 length is 13 residues. Trimming shortened V by 5 bases and J by 4 bases, and 11 bases separated the two germline ends. The CDR3 DNA sequence: TGTGCCAGCAGTGGCAGCCAATTCTATGGCTACACCTTC. This gives the protein CASSGSQFYGYTF.

The rearrangement links TRBV6-5 to TRBJ2-2, with D uncertain. The CDR3 length is 17 residues. V lost 0 bases, J lost 4 bases, and 15 bases lay in between. The germline V gene encodes CDR1 MNHEY and CDR2 SVGAGI. This chain's CDR3 is CASSYSDPKRTTGELFF. CDR3 bases: TGTGCCAGCAGTTACTCGGACCCAAAAAGGACCACCGGGGAGCTGTTTTTT.

This clonotype was seen many times. V usage is TRBV7-2 and J usage is TRBJ2-5; either TRBD1 or TRBD2 may fit D (5 bases each). With 3 bases removed from V and 3 bases from J, the gap between germline ends came to 14 bases. In germline, CDR1 is SGHTA, CDR2 FQGNSA. CDR3 length: 15 amino acids. The CDR3 DNA follows: TGTGCCAGCAGCTTTGGGGGAACCCACGAAGAGACCCAGTACTTC. It yields the protein CASSFGGTHEETQYF.

The V and J genes are TRBV2 and TRBJ1-1; tentatively, D is TRBD1 (6 bases). V lost 11 bases and J 3 bases, leaving 16 bases between the germline ends. CDR3 length equals 13 residues. The V gene's germline CDR1 is SNHLY and CDR2 FYNNEI. The CDR3 spells CAPRGRVYTEAFF. The CDR3 nucleotides read TGTGCCCCCAGGGGAAGGGTGTACACTGAAGCTTTCTTT. Based on the CDR3 plus reference TRBV2 and TRBJ1-1, the full variable domain is EPEVTQTPSHQVTQMGQEVILRCVPISNHLYFYWYRQILGQKVEFLVSFYNNEISEKSEIFDDQFSVERPDGSNFTLKIRSTKLEDSAMYFCAPRGRVYTEAFFGQGTRLTVV.

This clonotype was counted a few times. V and J are TRBV6-2 or TRBV6-3 and TRBJ2-3; 8 bases are a match to TRBD1. CDR1 is MNHEY and CDR2 is SVGEGT in the germline V gene. V shed 6 bases, J shed 3 bases, and the junction held 5 bases outside the gene matches. CDR3 length: 14 amino acids. The CDR3 sequence: CASSNRGRTDTQYF. The CDR3 coding sequence is TGTGCCAGCAGCAACAGGGGGAGGACAGATACGCAGTATTTT.

A note on this clonotype: Its ends do not fully match the called genes, so a read error is possible. This sequence joins TRBV12-3 or TRBV12-4 and TRBJ2-5; D uncertain. The CDR3 spans 13 residues. In DNA, the CDR3 is TGTGCCTGCAGTTTCGTCAGGTCGGAGACCCAGTACTTC. This sequence encodes CACSFVRSETQYF.

J is TRBJ1-6 and V is TRBV5-1; D gene uncertain. V was clipped by 3 bases and J by 8 bases, with 21 bases between them. The CDR3 extends over 17 amino acids. Germline lookup yields CDR1 SGHRS and CDR2 YFSETQ. The CDR3 loop is CASSSKEGAHPYSPLHF. The CDR3 DNA reads TGCGCCAGCAGCTCGAAAGAAGGAGCCCACCCTTATTCACCCCTCCACTTT.

This clonotype was counted a few times. V gene TRBV7-2 combines with J gene TRBJ2-1; tentatively, D is TRBD1 (5 bases). CDR1 and CDR2 from the germline V gene are SGHTA and FQGNSA. This CDR3 has 13 amino acids. V was pared by 5 bases and J by 5 bases, with 10 bases between. DNA for the CDR3: TGTGCCAGCAGCCTGGACACAGACAATGAGCAGTTCTTC. It yields the protein CASSLDTDNEQFF.

The chain couples TRBV28 to TRBJ2-2; D gene ambiguous. This CDR3 is built from 13 residues. The V end was cut by 3 bases, the J end by 3 bases, with 5 bases between. Germline V gives CDR1 MDHEN, CDR2 SYDVKM. The CDR3 region has the DNA TGTGCCAGCAGTTTCCCCGACACCGGGGAGCTGTTTTTT. Its translation is CASSFPDTGELFF.

V usage is TRBV5-1 and J usage is TRBJ2-7; maybe TRBD1 (6 bases). The V and J ends lost 0 bases and 6 bases respectively, with 13 bases between them. CDR1 is SGHRS and CDR2 is YFSETQ in the germline V gene. This CDR3 comprises 14 residues. The CDR3 region has the DNA TGCGCCAGCAGCTTGGCTGGGGGCCGGAGCGAGCAGTACTTC. It specifies CASSLAGGRSEQYF. The whole variable domain, filled in from reference TRBV5-1 and TRBJ2-7, reads KAGVTQTPRYLIKTRGQQVTLSCSPISGHRSVSWYQQTPGQGLQFLFEYFSETQRNKGNFPGRFSGRQFSNSRSEMNVSTLELGDSALYLCASSLAGGRSEQYFGPGTRLTVT.

V and J are TRBV7-7 and TRBJ2-2, with D perhaps being TRBD1 or TRBD2 (5 bases each). The CDR3 extends over 15 amino acids. CDR1 and CDR2 from the germline V gene are SSHAT and FNYEAQ (reference sequence). The V gene lost 1 base and the J gene lost 4 bases, with 10 bases spanning the gap. CDR3 bases: TGTGCCAGCAGCTTAGGGCAGGGAGCCACCGGGGAGCTGTTTTTT. Translated: CASSLGQGATGELFF. Using reference TRBV7-7 and TRBJ2-2 for the parts outside the CDR3, the full variable domain is GAGVSQSPRYKVTKRGQDVTLRCDPISSHATLYWYQQALGQGPEFLTYFNYEAQPDKSGLPSDRFSAERPEGSISTLTIQRTEQRDSAMYRCASSLGQGATGELFFGEGSRLTVL.

This rearrangement joins TRBV6-5 to TRBJ1-2; the D gene is possibly TRBD1 (5 bases). Trimming removed 0 bases from V and 10 bases from J, with 18 bases in between. Germline V lookup: CDR1 MNHEY, CDR2 SVGAGI. The length of the CDR3 is 15 residues. DNA for the CDR3: TGTGCCAGCAGTTACTCGAAAGGTACAGGCGCAGTCTACACCTTC. Residues: CASSYSKGTGAVYTF.